The source of this T cell receptor beta chain is a study of blood T cell repertoires in COVID-19. Turning to the study itself: COVID-19 samples, acute and convalescent, were from the United States, Italy and Spain. In each case, the material was cDNA or gDNA derived from T cells, B-cell-depleted T cells, or PBMCs.

CDR3 length: 13 residues. The junction had 10 bases not matched to a gene; V was cut back by 6 bases and J by 9 bases. Per the authors' pipeline: By means of reference gene primer amplification, nucleated cell counts were estimated. The repertoire was sequenced with immunoSEQ multiplex PCR; TCRdb's copy has only in-frame clones and lacks some. V, J and clone size reflect that table, while D and trimming were determined from the DNA. The sample yields 140,000 to 150,000 clones, around nine tenths seen once. Only one count was recorded for this clone. V usage is TRBV12-3 or TRBV12-4 and J usage is TRBJ1-2; TRBD1 matches 7 bases. The source material was peripheral blood. The sequence came from a woman between 45 and 65 years old with active or convalescent COVID-19. Here the CDR3 DNA reads TGTGCCAGCAGCCGAGACAGGGAGAATCGCTACACCTTC. Protein: CASSRDRENRYTF.